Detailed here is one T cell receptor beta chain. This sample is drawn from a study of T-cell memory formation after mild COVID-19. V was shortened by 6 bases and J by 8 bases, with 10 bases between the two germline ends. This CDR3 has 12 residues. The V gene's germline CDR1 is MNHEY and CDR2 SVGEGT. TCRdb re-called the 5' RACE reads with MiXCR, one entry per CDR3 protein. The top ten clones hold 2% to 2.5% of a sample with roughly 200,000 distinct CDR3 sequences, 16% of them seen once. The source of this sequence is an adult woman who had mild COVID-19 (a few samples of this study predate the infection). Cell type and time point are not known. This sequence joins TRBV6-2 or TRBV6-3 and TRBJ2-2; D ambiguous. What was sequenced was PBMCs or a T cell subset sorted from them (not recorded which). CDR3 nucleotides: TGTGCCAGCAGATTCTCCGGGGGGGAGCTGTTTTTT. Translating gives CASRFSGGELFF.